This T cell receptor beta chain was recovered during a study of blood T cell repertoires in COVID-19. Libraries were prepared by immunoSEQ multiplex PCR; TCRdb keeps only in-frame clonotypes and omits some of them. There are under 100,000 clones in the sample; approximately 80% occur only once, and about 10% lies in the top ten. The CDR3 runs to 13 residues. V was clipped by 1 base and J by 5 bases; unmatched bases: 1. The germline gives CDR1 SGHDN, CDR2 FVKESK. The sequencing input was peripheral blood. The clonotype was recovered from a woman aged 70-85 years with active or convalescent COVID-19. The V call is TRBV14, the J call TRBJ1-2, with 7 bases aligning to TRBD1. In nucleotides, the CDR3 is TGTGCCAGCAGCCAAGGACAGGGATATGGCTACACCTTC. It is translated as CASSQGQGYGYTF.